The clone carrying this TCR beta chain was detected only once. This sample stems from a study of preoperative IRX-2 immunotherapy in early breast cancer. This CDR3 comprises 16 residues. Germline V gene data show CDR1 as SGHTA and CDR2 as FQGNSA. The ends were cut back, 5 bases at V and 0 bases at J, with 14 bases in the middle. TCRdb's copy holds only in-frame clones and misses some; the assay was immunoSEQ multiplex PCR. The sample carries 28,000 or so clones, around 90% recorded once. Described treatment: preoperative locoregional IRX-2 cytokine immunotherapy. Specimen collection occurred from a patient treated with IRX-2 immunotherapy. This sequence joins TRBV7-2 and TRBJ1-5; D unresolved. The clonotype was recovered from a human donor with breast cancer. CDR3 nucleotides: TGTGCCAGCAGCCCCTTGGTGGGTAATAGCAATCAGCCCCAGCATTTT. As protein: CASSPLVGNSNQPQHF.